This T cell receptor beta chain was found in a study of cytomegalovirus exposure and HLA in healthy donors. General study findings and limits: Reported results showed that the classifier diagnosed cytomegalovirus status with high specificity and sensitivity. It was confirmed in vitro that a few of the CMV-associated chains were specific for CMV antigens.

On this clone itself: Its antigen is currently unknown.

Trimming shortened V by 6 bases and J by 3 bases, and 8 bases separated the two germline ends. This CDR3 has 12 residues. CDR1 and CDR2 from the germline V gene are MGHDK and SYGVNS. Using immunoSEQ multiplex PCR, the repertoire was profiled, and TCRdb retains in-frame clones only, with some absent. The sample lists 250,000 to 350,000 clones, 70% to 90% occurring once. Sequenced sample: PBMCs. The V gene is TRBV25-1, the J gene TRBJ1-1; D possibly corresponds to TRBD1 (6 bases). The TCR comes from a man aged 25-45 years in good health and CMV-seronegative. In DNA, the CDR3 is TGTGCCAGCAGAGACAGGTACACTGAAGCTTTCTTT. This gives the protein CASRDRYTEAFF.